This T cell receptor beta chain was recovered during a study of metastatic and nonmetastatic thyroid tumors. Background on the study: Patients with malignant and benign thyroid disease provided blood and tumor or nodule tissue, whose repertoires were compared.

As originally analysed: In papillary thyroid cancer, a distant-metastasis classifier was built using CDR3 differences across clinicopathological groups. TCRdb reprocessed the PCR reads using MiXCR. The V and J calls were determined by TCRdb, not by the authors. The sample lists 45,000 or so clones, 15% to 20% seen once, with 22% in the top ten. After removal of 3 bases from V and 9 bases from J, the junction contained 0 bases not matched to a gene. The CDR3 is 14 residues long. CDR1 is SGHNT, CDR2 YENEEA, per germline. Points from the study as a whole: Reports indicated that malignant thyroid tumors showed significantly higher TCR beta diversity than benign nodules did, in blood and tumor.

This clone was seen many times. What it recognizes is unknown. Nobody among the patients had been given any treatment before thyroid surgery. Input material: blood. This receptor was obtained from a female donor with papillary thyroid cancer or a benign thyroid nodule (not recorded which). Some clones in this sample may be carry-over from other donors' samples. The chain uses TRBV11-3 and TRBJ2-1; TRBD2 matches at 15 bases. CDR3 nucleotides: TGTGCCAGCAGCTTGGGACTAGCGGGAGGTGAGCAGTTCTTC. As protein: CASSLGLAGGEQFF.